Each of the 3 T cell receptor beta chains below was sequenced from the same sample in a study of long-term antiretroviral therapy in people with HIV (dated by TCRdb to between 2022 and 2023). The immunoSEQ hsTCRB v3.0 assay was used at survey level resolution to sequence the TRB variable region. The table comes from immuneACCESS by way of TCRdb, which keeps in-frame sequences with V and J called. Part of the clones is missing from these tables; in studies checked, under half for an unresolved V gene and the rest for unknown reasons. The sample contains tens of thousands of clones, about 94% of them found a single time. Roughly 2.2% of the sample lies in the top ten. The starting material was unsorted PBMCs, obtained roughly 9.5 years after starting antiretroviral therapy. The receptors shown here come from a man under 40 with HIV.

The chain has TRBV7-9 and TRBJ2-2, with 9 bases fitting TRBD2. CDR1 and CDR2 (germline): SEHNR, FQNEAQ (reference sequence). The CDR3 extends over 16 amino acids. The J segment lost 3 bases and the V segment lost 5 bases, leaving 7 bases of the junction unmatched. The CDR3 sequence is CASSPGLAWDTGELFF. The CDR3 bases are TGTGCCAGCAGCCCGGGACTAGCATGGGACACCGGGGAGCTGTTTTTT.

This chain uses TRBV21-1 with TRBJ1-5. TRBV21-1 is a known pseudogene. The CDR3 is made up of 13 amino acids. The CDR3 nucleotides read TGTGCCAGCAGCAGCAGGGAGGGGCAGCCCCAGCATTTT. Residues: CASSSREGQPQHF.

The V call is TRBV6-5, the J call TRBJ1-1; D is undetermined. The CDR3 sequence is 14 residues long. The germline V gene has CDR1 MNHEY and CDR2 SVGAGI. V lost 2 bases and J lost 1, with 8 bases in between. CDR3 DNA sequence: TGTGCCAGCAGTTACGGAGGAACGAACACTGAAGCTTTCTTT. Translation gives CASSYGGTNTEAFF.